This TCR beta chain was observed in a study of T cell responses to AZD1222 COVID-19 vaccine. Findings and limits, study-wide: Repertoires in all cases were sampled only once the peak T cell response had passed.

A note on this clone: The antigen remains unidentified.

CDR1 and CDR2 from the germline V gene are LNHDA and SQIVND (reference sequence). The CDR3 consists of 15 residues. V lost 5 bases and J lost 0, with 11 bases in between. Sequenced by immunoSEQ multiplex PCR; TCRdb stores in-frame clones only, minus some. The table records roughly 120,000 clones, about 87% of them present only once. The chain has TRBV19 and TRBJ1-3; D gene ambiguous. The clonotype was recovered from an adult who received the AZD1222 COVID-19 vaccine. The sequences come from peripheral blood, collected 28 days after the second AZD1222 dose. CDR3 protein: CASSATTASGNTIYF. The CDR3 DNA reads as TGTGCCAGTAGTGCCACGACCGCCTCTGGAAACACCATATATTTT.